This note documents a single TCR beta chain sequence. Its binding antigen is unknown. One base away there is no much larger clone; base qualities are not given. A cohort of 30 to 50 patients with surgically resected non-small-cell lung cancer, for whom both primary tumor and brain metastasis specimens were available, was included. Archival formalin-fixed, paraffin-embedded tissues were used as the tumor specimens. Counted from cysteine to phenylalanine, this CDR3 has 16 amino acids. The read is trimmed to its CDR3 DNA, 48 bases read in frame from base 1. V has 5 bases trimmed and J has 1 base trimmed; junction bases matching no gene number 9. CDR1 is given as MNHNY and CDR2 as SVGAGI, both from the germline V gene (reference sequence). Library prep was done by the immunoSEQ multiplex PCR assay. T-cell receptor beta chain repertoire sequencing was performed alongside a 770-gene immune expression panel. The table comes from immuneACCESS by way of TCRdb, which keeps in-frame sequences with V and J called. Part of the clones is missing from these tables; in studies checked, under half for an unresolved V gene and the rest for unknown reasons. The sample table records 1,500 to 2,000 clones; roughly 90% of these occur just once. The ten biggest clones cover roughly 4.1% of the sample.

This sample was included in a study of brain metastases from non-small cell lung cancer (dated by TCRdb to the late 2010s). Broadly, across the study: The immune microenvironment of paired resected primary tumors and brain metastases from non-small-cell lung cancer patients was profiled.

Results the study describes overall, beyond this receptor: T-cell infiltration was lower in brain metastases than in primary tumors (P < 0.001). T-cell clones appeared expanded in around 66% of brain metastases relative to the matched primary tumors. Paired brain metastases and primary tumors largely shared TCR repertoires, although T-cell densities in the metastases were sparse.

The chain is assembled from TRBV6-6 and TRBJ2-5; TRBD2 agrees with 8 junctional bases. The TCR sequence derives from a donor aged 40 or over with non-small cell lung cancer. Sequencing input: tissue from a brain metastasis. According to the study, the label for this sample's cell subset or site signals: resected brain metastasis paired with primary lung tumor. The nucleotides are TGTGCCAGCAGTCCCCGTCGGGGGGGGCCCCAAGAGACCCAGTACTTC. The encoded protein is CASSPRRGGPQETQYF.